This is a list of T cell receptor beta chains from one sample in a study of OX40 agonist ivuxolimab in advanced cancers. The data were produced by immunoSEQ multiplex PCR, yet TCRdb's version contains in-frame clones alone and is incomplete. The table has 55,000 to 65,000 clones, 84% seen once; the top ten hold approximately 2%. Sequencing used CD4+ or CD8+ T cells sorted from blood, obtained in a trial of the OX40 agonist ivuxolimab. The receptors derive from an adult with an advanced solid tumor such as melanoma, head and neck, liver or kidney cancer. The CDR3 runs from the conserved cysteine through the conserved F or W. Fields, in order: V gene, J gene, D gene, clone size, CDR3 protein, CDR3 DNA. The D gene is left open where the match is weak. Only some rows state a clone size, as once, few, many or a class for expanded clones.

TRBV2	TRBJ1-4	TRBD1	.	CASHKTGTINEKLFF	TGTGCCAGCCACAAGACAGGGACTATTAATGAAAAACTGTTTTTT
TRBV5-1	TRBJ1-4	.	.	CASSPRGGLASKLFF	TGCGCCAGCAGCCCGCGGGGGGGGCTGGCCTCAAAACTGTTTTTT
TRBV23-1	TRBJ1-6	TRBD1	.	CASSPHRGRSPLHF	TGCGCCAGCAGTCCCCATAGGGGGCGTTCACCCCTCCACTTT
TRBV28	TRBJ1-2	.	.	CASSGLSPNYGYTF	TGTGCCAGCAGTGGACTTTCCCCTAACTATGGCTACACCTTC
TRBV4-1	TRBJ1-1	.	.	CASSQVEFSNTEAFF	TGCGCCAGCAGCCAAGTTGAGTTTTCGAACACTGAAGCTTTCTTT
TRBV19	TRBJ1-4	.	few	CASRGTDATNEKLFF	TGTGCCAGTAGGGGTACAGATGCAACTAATGAAAAACTGTTTTTT
TRBV7-2	TRBJ1-1	.	.	CASSSLWGRKNTEAFF	TGTGCCAGCAGCTCCCTCTGGGGGAGAAAGAACACTGAAGCTTTCTTT
TRBV10-3	TRBJ1-3	TRBD1	.	CAISRDRDRVDTIYF	TGTGCCATCAGTCGGGACCGGGACAGGGTTGACACCATATATTTT
TRBV29-1	TRBJ1-2	.	.	CSVDRGRSYGYTF	TGCAGCGTTGACAGGGGTCGGAGCTATGGCTACACCTTC
TRBV6-1	TRBJ1-6	.	.	CASSVPAYNSPLHF	TGTGCCAGCAGTGTTCCGGCCTATAATTCACCCCTCCACTTT
TRBV7-2	TRBJ1-5	TRBD1	few	CASSTRTGSNQPQHF	TGTGCCAGCAGCACCCGGACAGGAAGCAATCAGCCCCAGCATTTT